This T cell receptor beta chain was profiled in a study of cytomegalovirus exposure and HLA in healthy donors. Notes on the study in general: A further, later analysis showed that HLA-associated TCR beta chains (compared with equally common others) were more clonally expanded.

The PCR was carried out with 60 Vbeta primers and 13 Jbeta primers. Using immunoSEQ multiplex PCR, the repertoire was profiled, and TCRdb retains in-frame clones only, with some absent. The profile shows about 130,000 clones, over 15% of them singletons. This clone was detected only a few times. Its antigen remains unidentified. CDR3 length equals 16 residues. The germline V gene has CDR1 SGHTA and CDR2 FQGNSA. The V end was cut by 5 bases, the J end by 5 bases, with 21 bases between. The source is a female donor in good health and CMV-seropositive. V is TRBV7-2 and J is TRBJ1-2; the D is unclear. The sequencing input was PBMCs. The CDR3 region has the DNA TGTGCCAGCAGCCCCCCCGGCGGCAGGACGGGGTATGGCTACACCTTC. Its translation: CASSPPGGRTGYGYTF.